A selection of T cell receptor beta chains follows, all from one sample in a study of T cell responses to AZD1222 COVID-19 vaccine. Here immunoSEQ multiplex PCR was the method, and the copy in TCRdb shows in-frame clones only, minus some. The data show 150,000 to 200,000 clones, around 92% seen once. This sample comprised peripheral blood, obtained 28 days after the second AZD1222 dose. All receptors come from an adult who received the AZD1222 COVID-19 vaccine. The CDR3 runs from the conserved cysteine through the conserved F or W. The order of the fields is clone size, J gene, V gene, D gene, CDR3 protein. The D gene is left open where the match is weak. Expanded clones are given a class, and other clones once, few, many or no size at all.

abundance: once; j_gene: TRBJ2-5; v_gene: TRBV5-4; d_gene: -; CDR3aa: CASSFRASETQYF
abundance: -; j_gene: TRBJ2-5; v_gene: TRBV5-4; d_gene: -; CDR3aa: CASSSETGETQYF
abundance: -; j_gene: TRBJ2-7; v_gene: TRBV7-8; d_gene: TRBD1; CDR3aa: CASSLAGTGGYEQYF
abundance: -; j_gene: TRBJ1-2; v_gene: TRBV4-1; d_gene: -; CDR3aa: CASSQIFRDTRRGGYTF
abundance: -; j_gene: TRBJ1-2; v_gene: TRBV2; d_gene: -; CDR3aa: CATKAGVSNYGYTF
abundance: once; j_gene: TRBJ2-5; v_gene: TRBV2; d_gene: TRBD2; CDR3aa: CASSDLAGAGSETQYF
abundance: -; j_gene: TRBJ1-2; v_gene: TRBV7-2; d_gene: -; CDR3aa: CASSLVSASYGYTF
abundance: once; j_gene: TRBJ2-7; v_gene: TRBV6-6; d_gene: -; CDR3aa: CASQTGTSEQYF
abundance: once; j_gene: TRBJ1-1; v_gene: TRBV4-1; d_gene: -; CDR3aa: CASSVSGGNTEAFF
abundance: -; j_gene: TRBJ1-1; v_gene: TRBV5-6; d_gene: TRBD1; CDR3aa: CASSNYRGSTEAFF
abundance: -; j_gene: TRBJ1-1; v_gene: TRBV18; d_gene: -; CDR3aa: CASSPGGRANTEAFF
abundance: -; j_gene: TRBJ2-5; v_gene: TRBV10-3; d_gene: TRBD1; CDR3aa: CAISESSGGEETQYF
abundance: -; j_gene: TRBJ1-1; v_gene: TRBV7-8; d_gene: -; CDR3aa: CASSSQVDTEAFF